These 15 T cell receptor beta chains originate from one sample sequenced in a study of blood T cell repertoires in COVID-19. The assay was immunoSEQ multiplex PCR, and TCRdb's table has in-frame clones only and misses some. Here the sample spans 150,000 to 170,000 clones, roughly 71% being singletons. Sequenced: peripheral blood. The receptor set was obtained from a woman older than 75 with acute or convalescent COVID-19.

In this sample, this clone turned up once. The chain is built from TRBV19 and TRBJ1-5; D call uncertain. CDR3 length: 15 amino acids. Germline values: CDR1 LNHDA, CDR2 SQIVND (reference sequence). The V end was cut by 7 bases, the J end by 2 bases, with 15 bases between. In DNA, the CDR3 is TGTGCCAGTACCGACATCAGCATTGGCAATCAGCCCCAGCATTTT. Protein: CASTDISIGNQPQHF.

A few counts support this clone. The chain combines TRBV19 with TRBJ1-5; the D is unclear. Per the germline V gene, CDR1 is LNHDA and CDR2 is SQIVND (reference sequence). CDR3 length: 14 amino acids. V was cut by 3 bases and J by 4 bases, with 10 bases left in between. Written as DNA, the CDR3 is TGTGCCAGTAGTATCCCTGGCAGTAATCAGCCCCAGCATTTT. It translates to CASSIPGSNQPQHF.

The chain links TRBV3-1 (or the pseudogene TRBV3-2) to TRBJ2-3; 14 bases align to TRBD2. Trimming removed 5 bases from V and 5 bases from J; junction bases left unmatched: 9. CDR1 and CDR2 from the germline V gene are LGHDT and YNNKEL (reference sequence). CDR3 size: 17 residues. CDR3 sequence: CASSVGTSGSGGDTQYF. CDR3 sequence (DNA): TGTGCCAGCAGCGTAGGGACTAGCGGGAGTGGGGGAGATACGCAGTATTTT.

The V and J genes are TRBV4-3 and TRBJ2-5, with 9 bases fitting TRBD2. Germline assignment: CDR1 LGHNA and CDR2 YSLEER. V was clipped by 1 base and J by 5 bases; unmatched bases: 11. This CDR3 has 17 amino acids. The CDR3 nucleotides are TGCGCCAGCAGCCAAGGGGGGCTGCGGGGGGGCTGGGAGACCCAGTACTTC. This translates into CASSQGGLRGGWETQYF.

The chain recombines TRBV6-5 with TRBJ1-6; 7 bases fit TRBD1. Germline-derived CDR1 and CDR2 are MNHEY and SVGAGI. V shed 4 bases and J 10 bases; nucleotides not matched to a gene: 10. The CDR3 is made up of 15 amino acids. CDR3 coding DNA: TGTGCCAGCAGTTTCGACAGGGTGAATTCCTCACCCCTCCACTTT. Encoded protein: CASSFDRVNSSPLHF.

V and J are TRBV7-9 and TRBJ1-2; D is undetermined. The V and J ends lost 5 bases and 5 bases respectively, with 6 bases between them. Germline V CDR1 and CDR2: SEHNR, FQNEAQ (reference sequence). CDR3 length: 11 amino acids. CDR3 loop: CASSNSYGYTF. In DNA form, the CDR3 reads TGTGCCAGCAGCAACTCATATGGCTACACCTTC. Complete variable domain (other parts from reference TRBV7-9 and TRBJ1-2): DTGVSQNPRHKITKRGQNVTFRCDPISEHNRLYWYRQTLGQGPEFLTYFQNEAQLEKSRLLSDRFSAERPKGSFSTLEIQRTEQGDSAMYLCASSNSYGYTFGSGTRLTVV.

CDR3 residues: CASSLGGQGASYNSPLHF. The CDR3 coding sequence is TGTGCCAGCAGCTTAGGGGGACAGGGGGCGTCCTATAATTCACCCCTCCACTTT. V is TRBV7-6 and J is TRBJ1-6; 12 bases match TRBD1. The CDR3 contains 18 residues. V lost 1 base, J lost 1 base, and 2 bases stayed unmatched. Germline CDR1 SGHVS, CDR2 FNYEAQ.

Only one count was recorded for this clone. This rearrangement joins TRBV7-6 to TRBJ2-5, with D possibly matching TRBD2 (6 bases). Trimming removed 2 bases from V and 1 base from J, with 8 bases in between. CDR3 length equals 14 residues. Germline CDR1 is SGHVS and CDR2 is FNYEAQ. CDR3 protein: CASSLLGGQETQYF. The CDR3 DNA reads as TGTGCCAGCAGCTTATTGGGGGGCCAAGAGACCCAGTACTTC.

In DNA form, the CDR3 reads TGTGCCAGTACGGGGGACTTCTACAATGAGCAGTTCTTC. This encodes CASTGDFYNEQFF. V is TRBV19 and J is TRBJ2-1; TRBD2 might be the D (6 bases). Trimming pared 7 bases from V and 3 bases from J, leaving 10 bases between. The V gene's germline CDR1 is LNHDA and CDR2 SQIVND (reference sequence). CDR3 length: 13 amino acids.

The rearrangement links TRBV12-3 or TRBV12-4 to TRBJ1-2, with D maybe TRBD1 (6 bases). The CDR3 has 12 residues. Trimming shortened V by 5 bases and J by 5 bases, and 9 bases separated the two germline ends. The CDR3 is CASSPQGYGYTF. In DNA, the CDR3 is TGTGCCAGCAGTCCTCAGGGGTATGGCTACACCTTC.

The rearrangement joins TRBV12-5 to TRBJ2-5; no firm D call. This CDR3 has 12 amino acids. V lost 3 bases to trimming and J lost 4 bases, with 6 bases between them. Germline CDR1 is LGHNT and CDR2 is FRNRAP. This CDR3 is CASGLNTETQYF. The CDR3 coding sequence is TGTGCTAGTGGTTTAAACACAGAGACCCAGTACTTC. Supplemented by reference TRBV12-5 and TRBJ2-5, the full variable domain reads DARVTQTPRHKVTEMGQEVTMRCQPILGHNTVFWYRQTMMQGLELLAYFRNRAPLDDSGMPKDRFSAEMPDATLATLKIQPSEPRDSAVYFCASGLNTETQYFGPGTRLLVL.

V and J are TRBV19 and TRBJ2-4; 11 bases match TRBD1. Germline V CDR1 and CDR2: LNHDA, SQIVND (reference sequence). V lost 5 bases and J lost 3; bases outside the gene matches: 9. The length of the CDR3 is 17 residues. The CDR3 region has the DNA TGTGCCAGTAGTCCCCGGACAGGGGGCGTCGTCAAAAACATTCAGTACTTC. This codes for CASSPRTGGVVKNIQYF.

The CDR3 spells CASSSRLSGSSFNEQFF. DNA of the CDR3: TGTGCCAGCAGCAGTAGATTGAGCGGGAGCTCGTTCAATGAGCAGTTCTTC. The chain uses TRBV9 and TRBJ2-1, with 8 bases fitting TRBD2. The CDR3 runs 17 residues. Germline V gene sequence: CDR1 SGDLS, CDR2 YYNGEE. The V gene end was trimmed by 4 bases and the J gene end by 6 bases; junction bases not matched to a gene: 15.

This clone was seen once. The genes are TRBV10-3 and TRBJ2-5; 8 bases are a match to TRBD2. V shed 6 bases, J shed 3 bases, and the junction held 9 bases outside the gene matches. The CDR3 spans 15 residues. Germline assignment: CDR1 ENHRY and CDR2 SYGVKD. The CDR3 sequence is CAISPSGGSEETQYF. The CDR3 DNA reads as TGTGCCATCAGCCCATCGGGGGGGTCGGAAGAGACCCAGTACTTC.

This clone was counted only a few times. The chain links TRBV4-3 to TRBJ2-5, with 7 bases aligning to TRBD1. Germline-derived CDR1 and CDR2 are LGHNA and YSLEER. This CDR3 has 13 amino acids. V shed 4 bases and J 5 bases; nucleotides not matched to a gene: 4. CDR3 amino acids: CASSPDRVETQYF. The CDR3 coding sequence is TGCGCCAGCAGCCCCGACAGGGTGGAGACCCAGTACTTC.